This T cell receptor beta chain was identified during a study of cytomegalovirus exposure and HLA in healthy donors (dated by TCRdb to about 2017). About the study as a whole: According to an earlier analysis of several hundred of the donors, some 180 million T cells yielded 100 million or so unique TCR beta sequences and about 300 Gb of sequence data. About 330 gigabases of sequencing data and about 92 million unique TCR sequences made up an early release that covered approximately 700 HLA-typed donors. Among the roughly 400 genotyped donors, approximately 81% belonged to the genetic ancestry cluster associated with self-reported Caucasian donors. The study aimed to test whether signatures of past pathogen exposure could be identified by cataloging public T cell receptors. The study profiled the T cell repertoires of 500 to 800 subjects by immunosequencing and related them to cytomegalovirus serostatus. A separate validation cohort of 100 to 150 different subjects was used in addition to the approximately 640-subject first cohort. To predict cytomegalovirus infection status, the study brought together high-throughput TCR immunosequencing, statistical association of individual TCRs with disease status, and machine learning. A later analysis re-analyzed previously published TCR beta repertoires from several hundred donors and added high-resolution HLA genotyping to study TCR occurrence patterns. In the later analysis, no new phenotypic data were used to find candidate immune exposures; instead, reliance was placed on TCR beta sequences and their occurrence across donors. An earlier analysis of roughly 580 of the donors used high-throughput TCR beta sequencing to judge whether each TCR beta V gene segment behaved as functional or pseudogenic. Alongside the repertoire data, information on donor age, sex, ethnicity and CMV serostatus was compiled. A later genetic analysis used genome-wide SNP genotypes for about 55% of the 666 donors, treating that subset as a discovery cohort. Every discovery cohort repertoire had been produced on one sequencing platform. Both class I and class II loci were covered by HLA typing, at four-digit resolution. The number of typed donors differed by locus: about 620-630 for A, B, C, DRB1 and DQB1; approximately 530 for DQA1; roughly 600 for DPA1; and around 490 for DPB1. A few DR-DQ haplotypes were handled as single units for association and clustering because linkage in the cohort was strong. On average, 235,054 unique TCR beta nucleotide sequences were sequenced per donor among some 420 genotyped donors of the cohort, with 15% to 20% of those sequences being non-productive.

About this clone itself: The clone's antigen remains unknown. No base quality information exists; no much larger clone differs at one position.

The cohort was made up of 666 healthy bone marrow donors. All cohort members were sampled while nominally healthy, although unrecorded immune exposures were likely present. The donor tested CMV seronegative, placing the donor among the 300 to 400 seronegative members of the cohort. Every donor gave a peripheral blood sample, and the peripheral blood mononuclear cells from that sample were used for TCR beta sequencing. Genomic DNA was extracted from the blood cell samples with the Qiagen DNeasy Blood Extraction Kit. From the cysteine up to the phenylalanine, the CDR3 has a length of 15 residues. Of all the DNA, just the CDR3 is kept, 45 bases in frame from base 1. Deletion took 6 bases off V and 3 bases off J, with a span of 18 bases between the germline ends. The germline V gene (reference sequence) yields MNHEY for CDR1 and SMNVEV for CDR2. Libraries were built with the immunoSEQ multiplex PCR assay. The multiplex PCR relied on a mix of 60 forward primers for TCR Vbeta segments and 13 reverse primers for TCR Jbeta segments. A multiplex PCR assay on genomic DNA amplified the CDR3 region of rearranged TCR beta genes. The amplified TCR beta libraries were sequenced on the Illumina HiSeq System as 87-base-pair reads. Under the source paper's analysis protocol: A later analysis tallied tens of millions of unique TCR beta chains across the 660 or so repertoires, and about 12 million of those chains were shared by two or more donors. To remove PCR and sequencing errors, raw reads were error-corrected and collapsed into unique sequences using a nearest-neighbor algorithm that merged closely related sequences. V, D and J gene segments were assigned by aligning CDR3 sequences to IMGT reference sequences. For a sequence to be retained, at least a six-nucleotide match to both a V gene segment and a J gene segment was required. Rearrangements were classified as productive when the CDR3 lacked stop codons and remained in frame with V and J, and all other rearrangements were classified as non-productive. Following IMGT convention, CDR3 was defined as the stretch from the second conserved V-encoded cysteine to the conserved J-encoded phenylalanine. Sequences without an unambiguous match to a single V gene segment were excluded from the earlier analysis of a few hundred of the donors. An earlier analysis of almost 600 of the donors classified V segments as functional when productive rearrangements were above 56.7% and as segregating when the standard deviation between donors was above 5%. To diagnose cytomegalovirus status from the catalog of TCR beta chain sequences, a statistical classification framework was built. In a later analysis, TCR nucleotide sequences were compared against IMGT/GENE-DB human TR gene sequences so that V and J genes could be assigned. The TCRdist pipeline was used in a later analysis to assign CDR3 sequences and most-parsimonious VDJ recombination scenarios. In a later analysis, each TCR beta chain was defined by its CDR3 amino acid sequence together with its V-gene family, and reads without a unique V-gene family were excluded. A later analysis removed nearly 600 highly shared, low-generation-probability nucleotide sequences to deal with suspected cross-contamination and a sequencing artifact. In a later analysis, a clonal expansion index was calculated for each public chain from normalized within-repertoire ranks of inferred template counts. Generation probabilities in a later analysis came from a VDJ recombination model fitted to out-of-frame rearrangements, and those results were checked against IGoR. In a later analysis, hypergeometric tests were used to score TCR-TCR, TCR-HLA and TCR-CMV co-occurrence, with a repertoire-size bias correction applied to TCR pairs. False discovery rates were estimated in a later analysis by permuting HLA or CMV assignments 20 times. In a later analysis, co-occurring TCRs were grouped using DBSCAN, with TCRdist sequence similarity added in when clustering inside HLA-allele-positive subsets. Repertoires with fewer than 30,000 or more than 120,000 public chains, plus five repertoires with anomalous nucleotide sharing, were excluded from co-occurrence clustering. The table comes from immuneACCESS by way of TCRdb, which keeps in-frame sequences with V and J called. Part of the clones is missing from these tables; in studies checked, under half for an unresolved V gene and the rest for unknown reasons. The D gene and trimming were derived from the DNA, and the V and J assignments and clone size from that table. This sample holds under 150,000 clones; approximately 80% were observed only once. The ten largest clonotypes hold around 2.6% of the sample.

General findings and caveats noted by the study authors: A later genetic analysis reported fewer N-insertions in productive TCRs among donors in an Asian-associated ancestry cluster than the roughly 620-donor mean. Correlated functional status among segregating V segments might be attributable to linkage disequilibrium, but an unknown experimental factor could not be ruled out. In a later analysis, the rate of TCR association differed among HLA loci, with DRB1 alleles having the most associated TCRs and HLA-C alleles having the fewest. At a false discovery rate of 0.05, a later analysis linked about 17,000 TCR beta sequences to specific HLA alleles. In an earlier analysis of some 500 of the donors, most TCR beta V segments were observed in productive rearrangements about 87% or about 30% of the time, broadly matching IMGT annotations. It was suggested by the authors that the approach could potentially be generalized to other disease states and immunological phenotypes. V-gene and J-gene trimming of TCR beta chains was associated with a missense DCLRE1C variant in a later genetic analysis, and the association was replicated in an independent cohort. Because counts were too low, about 18 rarely observed V segments, including chromosome 9 orphons, were excluded from the earlier analysis of 587 of the donors. According to a later analysis, parvovirus B19, influenza, CMV and Epstein-Barr virus appeared linked to several top co-occurrence clusters. HLA typing was unavailable for some donors at each locus, so association tests used only the typed subset. Only TCR beta chains were sequenced in this cohort, and the absence of alpha or paired-chain data limited detectable features. A later analysis found that most CMV-associated TCR beta chains appeared HLA-restricted, with HLA associations seemingly driven largely by CMV exposure. In a later analysis, HLA-associated TCR beta chains showed more clonal expansion and lower generation probabilities than non-associated chains that were equally common. In vitro tests confirmed that three of the cytomegalovirus-associated TCR beta chains recognize cytomegalovirus antigens. Roughly uniform sequencing depth across donors was assumed in presence/absence analyses, although this assumption may not hold. A further reported finding was that TCR beta sequences accurately predicted the HLA-A and HLA-B alleles for most subjects in the first cohort. The 87-base-pair reads could not distinguish some IMGT-functional V segments, including TRBV6-2 and TRBV6-3, so those segments were excluded. While some public TCRs were present in many individuals, most TCR sequences turned up only very rarely across donors. A cluster of highly shared sequence variants was judged likely to be a technical artifact of the sequencing pipeline. When HLA alleles, especially DR and DQ, strongly co-occurred, attributing TCR associations to individual alleles was difficult. A total of 150 to 200 TCR beta chains were listed by the study as associated with cytomegalovirus. Immune exposure information for the cohort was limited to CMV serostatus. The classifier was reported to diagnose cytomegalovirus status with high specificity and sensitivity in both the original cohort and the validation cohort.

The chain employs TRBV27 and TRBJ2-7; D gene: possibly TRBD1, on 6 matching bases. The TCR originated in a male donor in good health and CMV-seronegative. What was sequenced was PBMCs. The nucleotides are TGTGCCAGCAGCAAACAGGGAACGGGGCACTACGAGCAGTACTTC. This is translated as CASSKQGTGHYEQYF.